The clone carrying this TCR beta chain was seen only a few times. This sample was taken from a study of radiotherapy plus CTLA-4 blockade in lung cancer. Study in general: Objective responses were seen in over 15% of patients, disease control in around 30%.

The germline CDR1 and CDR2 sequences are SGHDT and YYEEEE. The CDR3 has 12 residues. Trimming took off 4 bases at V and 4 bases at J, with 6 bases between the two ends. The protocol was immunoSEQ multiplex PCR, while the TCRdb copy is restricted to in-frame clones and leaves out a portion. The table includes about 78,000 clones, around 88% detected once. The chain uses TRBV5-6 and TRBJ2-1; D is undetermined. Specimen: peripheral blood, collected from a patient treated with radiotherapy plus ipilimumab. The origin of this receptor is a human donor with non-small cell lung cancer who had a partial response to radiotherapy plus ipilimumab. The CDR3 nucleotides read TGTGCCAGCAGCCCGGGTTACAATGAGCAGTTCTTC. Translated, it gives CASSPGYNEQFF. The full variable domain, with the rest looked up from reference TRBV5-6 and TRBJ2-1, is DAGVTQSPTHLIKTRGQQVTLRCSPKSGHDTVSWYQQALGQGPQFIFQYYEEEERQRGNFPDRFSGHQFPNYSSELNVNALLLGDSALYLCASSPGYNEQFFGPGTRLTVL.